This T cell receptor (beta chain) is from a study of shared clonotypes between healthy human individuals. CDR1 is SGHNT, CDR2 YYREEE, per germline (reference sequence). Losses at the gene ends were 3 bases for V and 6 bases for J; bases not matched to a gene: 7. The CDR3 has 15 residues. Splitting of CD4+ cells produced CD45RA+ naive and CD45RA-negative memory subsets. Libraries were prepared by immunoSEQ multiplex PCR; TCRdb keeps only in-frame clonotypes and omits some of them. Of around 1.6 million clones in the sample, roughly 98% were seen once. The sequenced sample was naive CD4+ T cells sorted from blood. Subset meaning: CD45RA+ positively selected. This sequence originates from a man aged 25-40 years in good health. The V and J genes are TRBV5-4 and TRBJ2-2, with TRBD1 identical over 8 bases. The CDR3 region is CASSSDRELSGELFF. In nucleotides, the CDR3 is TGTGCCAGCAGCTCGGACAGGGAGTTATCCGGGGAGCTGTTTTTT.